This T cell receptor (beta chain) was obtained from a study of blood T cell repertoires in COVID-19. J lost 2 bases, V lost 1 base, and 4 bases had no gene match. This CDR3 has 16 residues. Germline loops: CDR1 SGHVS, CDR2 FNYEAQ. Profiling relied on immunoSEQ multiplex PCR, and the TCRdb table lists in-frame clones only, not all of them. The table records 40,000 to 55,000 clones, about 89% of them present only once. Material for sequencing was peripheral blood. The receptor's source is a human donor in a cohort sampled during active COVID-19. The genes are TRBV7-6 and TRBJ2-2; 7 bases are shared with TRBD2. In DNA form, the CDR3 reads TGTGCCAGCAGCTTAGAGCGGGACCTTAACACCGGGGAGCTGTTTTTT. This gives the protein CASSLERDLNTGELFF.